This TCR beta chain was identified during a study of beta chain features in type 1 diabetes. Germline-derived CDR1 and CDR2 are SGHTA and FQGNSA. The CDR3 has 16 residues. J gave up 4 bases and V 0 bases, and 5 bases lay outside the gene matches. cDNA synthesis used the whole RNA isolate, giving expressed TCRB sequences. Generated by immunoSEQ multiplex PCR, the TCRdb table keeps only in-frame clones and is missing some. The sample comprises under 900,000 clones, under 20% of which are singletons, and 0.023% rests with the top ten. The chain employs TRBV7-2 and TRBJ2-3; TRBD1 matches 9 bases. What was sequenced was naive CD4+ T cells from blood. The clonotype comes from a woman under 30 in good health. The CDR3 spells CASSLATGGFADTQYF. The DNA of the CDR3 is TGTGCCAGCAGCTTAGCGACAGGGGGTTTCGCAGATACGCAGTATTTT.